One sample yielded the 15 T cell receptor beta chains listed below, sequenced in a study of cytomegalovirus exposure and HLA in healthy donors. The study ran its PCR with 60 Vbeta and 13 Jbeta primers. Sequencing used immunoSEQ multiplex PCR; TCRdb keeps in-frame clones, though not all of them. Of roughly 140,000 clones in the sample, almost 80% were seen once. Sequencing was done on a sample of PBMCs. The source is a woman between 35 and 50 years old in good health and CMV-seropositive.

DNA of the CDR3: TGTGCCAGCAGAGAAACACCGGGACTCACTGAAGCTTTCTTT. Protein sequence: CASRETPGLTEAFF. This sequence joins TRBV7-3 and TRBJ1-1; perhaps TRBD1 as D (5 bases). CDR1 SGHTA and CDR2 FQGTGA come from the germline V gene. Between the trimmed V and J ends, which lost 6 bases and 4 bases, there was a span of 15 bases. The CDR3 has 14 residues.

This sequence joins TRBV4-2 and TRBJ2-2; a weak D match, TRBD2 (6 bases). The CDR3 extends over 16 amino acids. Germline V gene lookup returns CDR1 LGHNA and CDR2 YNFKEQ. Trimming took off 1 base at V and 6 bases at J, with 15 bases between the two ends. CDR3 coding DNA: TGTGCCAGCAGCCAAGTTAGCGGATATAGCGCCGGGGAGCTGTTTTTT. Amino acid sequence: CASSQVSGYSAGELFF.

This clone was counted only a few times. The DNA for the CDR3 is TGCGCCAGCAGGCCTGTCGGACAGGTATACAATGAGCAGTTCTTC. Protein sequence: CASRPVGQVYNEQFF. V is TRBV5-1 and J is TRBJ2-1; the match to TRBD1 covers 7 bases. V was clipped by 5 bases and J by 4 bases; unmatched bases: 9. Germline CDR1 SGHRS, CDR2 YFSETQ. The CDR3 covers 15 residues.

The chain uses TRBV5-1 and TRBJ2-1; 11 nucleotides match TRBD2. Germline V gives CDR1 SGHRS, CDR2 YFSETQ. CDR3 length: 15 amino acids. V trimming: 2 bases; J trimming: 5 bases; junction bases outside the gene matches: 3. The CDR3 spells CASSFIAGGNNEQFF. The CDR3 DNA reads TGCGCCAGCAGCTTTATAGCGGGGGGGAACAATGAGCAGTTCTTC.

This clone occurred a few times. The chain combines TRBV14 with TRBJ2-1; a weak D match, TRBD1 (6 bases). The V gene lost 1 base and the J gene lost 9 bases, with 7 bases spanning the gap. CDR1 and CDR2 (germline): SGHDN, FVKESK. The CDR3 spans 12 residues. The CDR3 DNA sequence: TGTGCCAGCAGCCAAGGAGGGGGTGAGCAGTTCTTC. It is translated as CASSQGGGEQFF. Full variable domain (missing parts from reference TRBV14 and TRBJ2-1): EAGVTQFPSHSVIEKGQTVTLRCDPISGHDNLYWYRRVMGKEIKFLLHFVKESKQDESGMPNNRFLAERTGGTYSTLKVQPAELEDSGVYFCASSQGGGEQFFGPGTRLTVL.

This chain links TRBV9 with TRBJ2-1, with TRBD2 identical over 12 bases. Trimming cost V 3 bases and J 9 bases; bases outside gene matches: 4. CDR1 is SGDLS, CDR2 YYNGEE, per germline. This CDR3 comprises 14 residues. The CDR3 DNA is TGTGCCAGCAGCGCGCTAGCGGGGGGGACTGAGCAGTTCTTC. It translates to CASSALAGGTEQFF. Full variable domain (remainder filled in from reference TRBV9 and TRBJ2-1): DSGVTQTPKHLITATGQRVTLRCSPRSGDLSVYWYQQSLDQGLQFLIQYYNGEERAKGNILERFSAQQFPDLHSELNLSSLELGDSALYFCASSALAGGTEQFFGPGTRLTVL.

V gene TRBV4-1 combines with J gene TRBJ2-5; 9 positions match TRBD2. V was pared by 4 bases and J by 1 base, with 4 bases of the junction left unmatched. Germline V gene sequence: CDR1 MGHRA, CDR2 YSYEKL. This CDR3 is 15 amino acids long. The CDR3 region is CASSLAGGTQETQYF. The CDR3 coding sequence is TGCGCCAGCAGCCTTGCGGGGGGGACCCAAGAGACCCAGTACTTC.

The genes are TRBV5-6 and TRBJ1-1, with D maybe TRBD1 (6 bases). The CDR3 spans 15 residues. V gave up 4 bases and J gave up 3 bases, with 16 bases separating them. In germline, CDR1 is SGHDT, CDR2 YYEEEE. CDR3 sequence: CASSTTGHFYTEAFF. CDR3 DNA sequence: TGTGCCAGCAGCACCACGGGACATTTTTACACTGAAGCTTTCTTT.

The chain combines TRBV4-2 with TRBJ2-3; the match to TRBD2 covers 8 bases. After removal of 0 bases from V and 3 bases from J, the junction contained 11 bases not matched to a gene. This CDR3 comprises 18 residues. Germline CDR1 reads LGHNA; CDR2 reads YNFKEQ. CDR3 DNA: TGTGCCAGCAGCCAAGATTTTTCGCCGGGGGGGCCGACAGATACGCAGTATTTT. It encodes CASSQDFSPGGPTDTQYF.

The gene calls are TRBV15 and TRBJ2-7; 8 bases map to TRBD1. This CDR3 is built from 14 residues. Germline lookup yields CDR1 LNHNV and CDR2 YYDKDF (reference sequence). V trimming: 0 bases; J trimming: 4 bases; junction bases outside the gene matches: 2. Written as DNA, the CDR3 is TGTGCCACCAGCAGAGACAGGGGGCCGTACGAGCAGTACTTC. As protein: CATSRDRGPYEQYF.

The chain recombines TRBV4-1 with TRBJ2-3, with D possibly TRBD2 on 5 matching bases. The CDR3 runs to 16 residues. Trimming stripped 0 bases from V and 2 bases from J, with 12 bases between. CDR1 and CDR2 from the germline V gene are MGHRA and YSYEKL. CDR3 in DNA: TGCGCCAGCAGCCAAGATCTCGGGGTCCACACAGATACGCAGTATTTT. Its protein product is CASSQDLGVHTDTQYF.

This chain connects TRBV6-1 to TRBJ1-2; 10 bases are a match to TRBD1. Germline lookup yields CDR1 MNHNS and CDR2 SASEGT. With 2 bases clipped from V and 4 bases from J, the junction kept 4 bases outside the gene matches. The CDR3 spans 15 residues. The CDR3 is CASSETGTGAYGYTF. The CDR3, as DNA: TGTGCCAGCAGTGAAACAGGGACAGGGGCCTATGGCTACACCTTC.

Remarks on this clone: In the same sample, other DNA sequences code for this CDR3. The rearrangement uses TRBV4-1 and TRBJ2-7, with TRBD1 identical over 11 bases. Germline V gene data show CDR1 as MGHRA and CDR2 as YSYEKL. CDR3 length equals 14 residues. Unmatched junction bases numbered 3, after V lost 4 bases and J lost 4 bases. The CDR3 spells CASSRDRGLYEQYF. In DNA form, the CDR3 reads TGCGCCAGCAGCCGGGACAGGGGGTTGTACGAGCAGTACTTC.

This rearrangement joins TRBV6-5 to TRBJ2-3; D remains ambiguous. The CDR3 runs to 14 residues. The V end was cut by 0 bases, the J end by 6 bases, with 10 bases between. Germline CDR1 reads MNHEY; CDR2 reads SVGAGI. Here the CDR3 reads CASSYSLSADTQYF. Here the CDR3 DNA reads TGTGCCAGCAGTTACTCGTTATCTGCGGATACGCAGTATTTT.

Only a few counts were recorded for this clone. The J gene is TRBJ1-1, the V gene TRBV7-9; D is unclear. Germline CDR1 SEHNR, CDR2 FQNEAQ (reference sequence). The CDR3 runs 15 residues. V lost 0 bases, J lost 7 bases, and 15 bases lay in between. CDR3 loop: CASSLAKAGKSEAFF. For the CDR3, the DNA is TGTGCCAGCAGCTTAGCGAAGGCAGGAAAGAGTGAAGCTTTCTTT.